This entry concerns a single TCR beta chain. This clonotype was recorded at least ten times. What antigen it recognizes has not been identified. No much larger clone exists at a distance of one base, and base qualities are not known. The sample's treatment or condition, from its label and the paper: allogeneic hematopoietic cell transplantation with graft depleted of TCRalphabeta T cells and CD19 B cells. The transplant recipients were children given TCRalphabeta/CD19-depleted allogeneic hematopoietic cell grafts. Including cysteine and phenylalanine, the CDR3 has 16 amino acids. Here the CDR3 DNA is all that survives: 48 bases in frame from base 1. The germline V end is reduced by 5 bases and the J end by 1 base; junction bases left unmatched: 2. The CDR1 and CDR2 encoded by the germline V gene are SGHAT and FQNNGV. The sample originates from a study of T-cell reconstitution after alpha-beta-depleted transplantation in children (dated by TCRdb to the mid-2010s). Looking at the study overall: Using TCR repertoire profiling, the study followed T-cell immune reconstitution in a quantitative way in children after TCRalphabeta/CD19-depleted allogeneic hematopoietic cell transplantation. Broader findings and caveats from the paper: The high TCRbeta diversity at day 60 in some patients was ascribed to recipient T cells and intrathymic progenitors that had survived conditioning. Hyperexpanded clone frequencies declined over subsequent months; after one year, T-cell counts and TCRbeta diversity were mostly attributed to newly produced T cells. Apparently early alphabetaT-cell count recovery about two months after transplant reportedly relied on only several hundred rapidly expanded clones derived from non-depleted graft cells.

Library creation used PCR. Sequencing instrument: Illumina HiSeq 2500. TCR libraries were prepared with molecular barcoding, using unique molecular identifiers to normalize TCRbeta repertoire quantification. The raw public reads went through TCRdb reprocessing: fastp at Q25, MiXCR clone calling, in-frame beta chains kept. Rows are combined by CDR3 protein, so each entry shows the most common genes and DNA. The sample contains under 8,500 distinct CDR3 sequences, roughly a tenth of them found a single time. The top ten hold approximately 22% of the sample. The receptor comes from a child under two years old who had a stem cell transplant for acute myeloid leukemia, so the T cells may come from the graft donor. This chain is built from TRBV11-2 and TRBJ2-2; 12 of the junction bases match TRBD2. Here the sequenced sample was PBMCs, mostly from graft donor cells, taken 180 days after TCRalphabeta/CD19-depleted stem cell transplant. The base sequence is TGTGCCAGCAGCATACTAGCGGGAGGGAACACCGGGGAGCTGTTTTTT. It specifies CASSILAGGNTGELFF.